What follows describes a single T cell receptor (beta chain). Trimming shortened V by 3 bases and J by 5 bases, and 10 bases separated the two germline ends. The CDR3 covers 13 residues. CDR1 is SNHLY, CDR2 FYNNEI, per germline. This entry comes from a study of blood T cell repertoires in COVID-19. On the study more broadly: Samples representing acute and convalescent COVID-19 were sourced from the United States, Italy and Spain.

In the original workflow: Amplification with reference gene primers provided the estimates of nucleated cell counts. The table came from immunoSEQ multiplex PCR; TCRdb's copy has only in-frame clones and leaves some out. That table gives V, J and clone size, and the DNA gave D and trimming. The sample has 150,000 to 200,000 clones, 65% to 90% seen once. This chain connects TRBV2 to TRBJ2-5; D is uncertain. This TCR was sampled from a man aged 50 or older who had recovered from COVID-19. The sample was PBMCs or T cells enriched from blood (not recorded which). Here the CDR3 reads CASSERFGETQYF. The CDR3 DNA sequence: TGTGCCAGCAGTGAGCGGTTTGGGGAGACCCAGTACTTC.